The subject of this entry is one T cell receptor (beta chain). This sample was taken from a study of siplizumab effects on memory and regulatory T cells. Only in-frame clones appear in the TCRdb table, and some are missing; sequencing was by immunoSEQ multiplex PCR. The sample records some 62,000 clones, around 78% being singletons. V lost 6 bases, J lost 0 bases, and 18 bases lay in between. Germline-derived CDR1 and CDR2 are SNHLY and FYNNEI. This CDR3 comprises 17 residues. V usage is TRBV2 and J usage is TRBJ1-3; D is perhaps TRBD1 (6 bases). Sequencing was performed on memory CD4+ T cells sorted from blood. The TCR sequence derives from a human donor in good health. The CDR3 loop is CASRRGFRDTSGNTIYF. The CDR3 nucleotides are TGTGCCAGCAGGAGAGGGTTCCGGGACACCTCTGGAAACACCATATATTTT.